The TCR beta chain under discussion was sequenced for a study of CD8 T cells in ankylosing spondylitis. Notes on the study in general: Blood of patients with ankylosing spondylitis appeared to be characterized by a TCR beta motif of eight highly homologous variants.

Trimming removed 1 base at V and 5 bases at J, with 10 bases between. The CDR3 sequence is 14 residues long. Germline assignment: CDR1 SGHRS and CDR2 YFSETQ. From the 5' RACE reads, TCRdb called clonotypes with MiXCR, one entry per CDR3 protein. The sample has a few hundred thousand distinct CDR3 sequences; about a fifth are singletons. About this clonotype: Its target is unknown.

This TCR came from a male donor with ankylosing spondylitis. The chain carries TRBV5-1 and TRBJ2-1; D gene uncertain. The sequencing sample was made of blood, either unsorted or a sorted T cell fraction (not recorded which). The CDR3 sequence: CASSLSVADNEQFF. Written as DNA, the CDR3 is TGCGCCAGCAGCTTGAGTGTGGCGGACAATGAGCAGTTCTTC.